The clone carrying this TCR beta chain was observed a handful of times. V was shortened by 4 bases and J by 2 bases, with 14 bases between the two germline ends. The length of the CDR3 is 14 residues. The germline V gene has CDR1 SQVTM and CDR2 ANQGSEA. In the original processing: The authors estimated nucleated cell counts from reference gene primer amplification. Clones were sequenced by immunoSEQ multiplex PCR, and TCRdb holds only the in-frame ones, with some missing. The V and J calls and the clone size are those of that table, but D and trimming were determined from the DNA. The table lists 300,000 to 400,000 clones, about 93% of them singletons. The data originate from a study of blood T cell repertoires in COVID-19. Study details: Samples of COVID-19 (acute and convalescent) were obtained from the United States, Italy and Spain.

The source is a woman aged 18-29 years who had recovered from COVID-19. Sequencing was carried out using peripheral blood. The chain uses TRBV29-1 and TRBJ1-2; TRBD1 is a possible D gene (5 bases). CDR3 DNA sequence: TGCAGCGTTGCGATTAGGGGCCTGAACTATGGCTACACCTTC. Translation gives CSVAIRGLNYGYTF.